This TCR beta chain was profiled in a study of blood T cell repertoires in COVID-19. The V gene lost 5 bases and the J gene lost 2 bases, with 15 bases spanning the gap. In germline, CDR1 is MNHEY, CDR2 SVGAGI. CDR3 length: 15 residues. The repertoire was sequenced with immunoSEQ multiplex PCR; TCRdb's copy has only in-frame clones and lacks some. Of a few hundred thousand clones listed, about nine tenths are singletons. Material for sequencing was PBMCs or T cells enriched from blood (not recorded which). This rearrangement joins TRBV6-5 to TRBJ1-1; a possible D gene is TRBD1 (5 bases). The receptor comes from a woman aged 60-75 years who had recovered from COVID-19. CDR3 residues: CASSLFGTGNTEAFF. CDR3 in DNA: TGTGCCAGCAGTCTCTTTGGGACTGGTAACACTGAAGCTTTCTTT.